Each of the 8 T cell receptor beta chains below was sequenced from the same sample in a study of cytomegalovirus exposure and HLA in healthy donors. PCR amplification relied on 60 Vbeta primers (plus 13 Jbeta primers). The protocol was immunoSEQ multiplex PCR, while the TCRdb copy is restricted to in-frame clones and leaves out a portion. The table has some 100,000 clones, 75% seen once. Input material: PBMCs. These receptors were taken from a man aged 50 or older in good health and CMV-seronegative.

This clone was seen a handful of times. The chain carries TRBV4-1 and TRBJ1-1, with a possible D match to TRBD1 (5 bases). Trimming removed 6 bases from V and 4 bases from J, with 15 bases in between. Germline assignment: CDR1 MGHRA and CDR2 YSYEKL. This CDR3 spans 14 amino acids. This chain's CDR3 is CASSSGLQSTEAFF. The CDR3 DNA sequence: TGCGCCAGCAGTTCGGGACTCCAGAGCACTGAAGCTTTCTTT.

This sequence joins TRBV27 and TRBJ1-4; 10 positions agree with TRBD1. V trimming: 3 bases; J trimming: 12 bases; junction bases outside the gene matches: 7. CDR1 is MNHEY, CDR2 SMNVEV, per germline (reference sequence). CDR3 size: 14 residues. CDR3 amino acids: CASSFQGTGDQLFF. CDR3 in DNA: TGTGCCAGCAGTTTCCAAGGGACAGGGGATCAACTGTTTTTT.

The chain couples TRBV10-1 to TRBJ1-2; TRBD1 is a possible D gene (6 bases). Germline V gene lookup returns CDR1 WNHNN and CDR2 SYGVQD (reference sequence). The CDR3 contains 13 residues. Trimming cost V 4 bases and J 7 bases, with 13 bases left between them. The CDR3 loop is CASSALHRAGYTF. CDR3 DNA: TGCGCCAGCAGTGCGCTACACAGGGCTGGCTACACCTTC.

The V gene is TRBV5-4, the J gene TRBJ1-1; 7 bases agree with TRBD1. CDR3 length equals 16 residues. Trimming cost V 0 bases and J 1 base; bases outside gene matches: 6. The germline CDR1 and CDR2 sequences are SGHNT and YYREEE (reference sequence). This CDR3 is CASSLGTTGRNTEAFF. The CDR3 DNA reads as TGTGCCAGCAGCTTGGGTACGACAGGGCGGAACACTGAAGCTTTCTTT.

The chain recombines TRBV23-1 with TRBJ2-1; perhaps TRBD1 as D (6 bases). TRBV23-1 counts as an open reading frame of uncertain function. V dropped 6 bases and J dropped 0 bases, with 15 bases sitting between them. This CDR3 is built from 16 residues. CDR3 residues: CASRQKAGVSYNEQFF. CDR3 nucleotide sequence: TGCGCCAGCAGACAAAAGGCAGGGGTCTCCTACAATGAGCAGTTCTTC.

The rearrangement uses TRBV5-4 and TRBJ2-6; tentatively, D is TRBD1 (7 bases). The V and J ends lost 3 bases and 3 bases respectively, with 10 bases between them. Germline lookup yields CDR1 SGHNT and CDR2 YYREEE (reference sequence). The CDR3 is made up of 15 amino acids. This chain's CDR3 is CASSYRGGGANVLTF. CDR3 DNA: TGTGCCAGCAGCTACAGGGGAGGTGGGGCCAACGTCCTGACTTTC.

J is TRBJ2-6 and V is TRBV27; D is perhaps TRBD2 (5 bases). V lost 8 bases, J lost 4 bases, and 15 bases lay in between. Germline V lookup: CDR1 MNHEY, CDR2 SMNVEV (reference sequence). This CDR3 has 15 residues. The CDR3 DNA reads as TGTGCCAGCCGTCCGGGGTCCCCCGGGGCCAACGTCCTGACTTTC. Its protein product is CASRPGSPGANVLTF.

The chain is built from TRBV7-2 and TRBJ2-7; 8 bases align to TRBD1. With 6 bases clipped from V and 5 bases from J, the junction kept 15 bases outside the gene matches. This CDR3 is built from 16 residues. CDR1 SGHTA and CDR2 FQGNSA come from the germline V gene. CDR3 protein: CASRNDRAGGFDEQYF. CDR3 in DNA: TGTGCCAGCAGGAACGACCGGGCAGGGGGCTTCGACGAGCAGTACTTC. Variable domain in full (rest from reference TRBV7-2 and TRBJ2-7): GAGVSQSPSNKVTEKGKDVELRCDPISGHTALYWYRQSLGQGLEFLIYFQGNSAPDKSGLPSDRFSAERTGGSVSTLTIQRTQQEDSAVYLCASRNDRAGGFDEQYFGPGTRLTVT.